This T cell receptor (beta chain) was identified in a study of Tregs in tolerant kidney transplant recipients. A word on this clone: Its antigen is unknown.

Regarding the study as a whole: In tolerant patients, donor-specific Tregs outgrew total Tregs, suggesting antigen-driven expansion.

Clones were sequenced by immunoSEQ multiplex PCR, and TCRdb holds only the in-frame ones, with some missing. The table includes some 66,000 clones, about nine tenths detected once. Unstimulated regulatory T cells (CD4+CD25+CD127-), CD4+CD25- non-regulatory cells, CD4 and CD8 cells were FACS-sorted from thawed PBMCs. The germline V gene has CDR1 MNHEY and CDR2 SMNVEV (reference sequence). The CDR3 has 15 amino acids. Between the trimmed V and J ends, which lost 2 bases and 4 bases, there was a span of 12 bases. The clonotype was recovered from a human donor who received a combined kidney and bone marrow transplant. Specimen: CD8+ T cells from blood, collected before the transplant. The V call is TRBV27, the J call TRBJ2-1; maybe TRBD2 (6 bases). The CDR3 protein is CASSLSGQAYNEQFF. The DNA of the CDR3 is TGTGCCAGCAGTTTAAGCGGGCAAGCATACAATGAGCAGTTCTTC.